What follows describes a single T cell receptor (beta chain). The antigen remains undetermined. This entry is derived from a study of T-cell reconstitution after alpha-beta-depleted transplantation in children. Study-wide points: After transplant, high TCRbeta diversity at day 60 in some patients arose from surviving recipient T cells and thymic progenitors. It was newly produced T cells that mostly accounted for T-cell counts and diversity one year after transplant. Reportedly, only several hundred clones from non-depleted graft cells drove alpha-beta T-cell counts at about two months.

Preparation of the TCRbeta library involved a method that used unique molecular identifiers. TCRdb processed the PCR reads anew with MiXCR; each CDR3 protein has one entry. The sample records fewer than 550,000 distinct CDR3 sequences, about an eighth being singletons. This CDR3 has 14 residues. Germline-derived CDR1 and CDR2 are MDHEN and SYDVKM. Trimming took 3 bases from V and 2 from J, leaving 11 bases between them. The sequencing used PBMCs, mostly from graft donor cells, collected 180 days after TCRalphabeta/CD19-depleted stem cell transplant. The sequence was obtained from a female patient aged 2 to 10 who had a stem cell transplant for aplastic anemia, so the T cells may come from the graft donor. The chain links TRBV28 to TRBJ2-7; weak D call: TRBD2 (5 bases). The CDR3, as DNA: TGTGCCAGCAGTTTCGGAGGACCTCCCTACGAGCAGTACTTC. Protein: CASSFGGPPYEQYF.